This is a list of T cell receptor beta chains from one sample in a study of T cells in Graves' hyperthyroidism and ophthalmopathy. TCRdb recomputed calls from the multiplex PCR reads with MiXCR, one row per CDR3 protein. The sample includes about 480,000 distinct CDR3 sequences, about 20% seen only once; the top ten take less than 65%. The sample consisted of blood. Receptor source: a woman aged 70-85 years with Graves' ophthalmopathy. CDR3s include the opening cysteine and the closing phenylalanine or tryptophan. D genes are given only for firm matches. Clone size is given for some rows only: seen once, a few or many times, or a class if the clone is expanded.

>-|TRBJ2-7|TRBV7-8|-
TGTGCCAGCAGATTAGCGAGAGACTACGGGGACTACGAGCAGTACTTC
CASRLARDYGDYEQYF
>-|TRBJ1-1|TRBV28|many
TGTGCCAGCAGGACCCACGTACGGGGTCGGAACACTGAAGCTTTCTTT
CASRTHVRGRNTEAFF
>-|TRBJ2-7|TRBV7-2|-
TGTGCCAGCAGCTTACCAGGGCGGAGTGAGCAGTACTTC
CASSLPGRSEQYF
>-|TRBJ1-1|TRBV20-1|-
TGCAGTGCTAGATCCCCGGGGTCCGCTGAAGCTTTCTTT
CSARSPGSAEAFF
>-|TRBJ2-2|TRBV7-6|few
TGTGCCAGCAGCTTAGCCCTACCGAACACCGGGGAGCTGTTTTTT
CASSLALPNTGELFF
>TRBD2|TRBJ2-2|TRBV2|many
TGTGCCAGCAGCCGACTAGCAGGGACCGGGGAGCTGTTTTTT
CASSRLAGTGELFF
>-|TRBJ2-3|TRBV12-3/TRBV12-4|many
TGTGCCAGCCAACGTACACACCGCACAGATACGCAGTATTTT
CASQRTHRTDTQYF
>-|TRBJ2-1|TRBV2|many
TGTGCCAGCAGTGTCTCTAGCGATTACAATGAGCAGTTCTTC
CASSVSSDYNEQFF
>TRBD1|TRBJ2-7|TRBV5-5|once
TGTGCCAGCAGCTCCGGACAGGGTGCTTACTACGAGCAGTACTTC
CASSSGQGAYYEQYF
>-|TRBJ1-6|TRBV28|-
TGTGCCAGCAGTGGGTCGAGGGCTGGCAATTCACCCCTCCACTTT
CASSGSRAGNSPLHF
>TRBD2|TRBJ2-2|TRBV6-1|few
TGTGCCAGCGGAATAGCGGGAGCGGGAGGGGAGCTGTTTTTT
CASGIAGAGGELFF
>-|TRBJ2-7|TRBV6-5|-
TGTGCCAGCAGTTACTCGACGGAGGGGGCGCTCAGCGAGCAGTACTTC
CASSYSTEGALSEQYF
>-|TRBJ2-6|TRBV5-1|few
TGCGCCAGCAGCTGGGACATTACCACTGGGGCCAACGTCCTGACTTTC
CASSWDITTGANVLTF
>TRBD2|TRBJ2-5|TRBV20-1|few
TGCAGTGCTATGTGGGGGGGAGAAGAGACCCAGTACTTC
CSAMWGGEETQYF
>TRBD1|TRBJ1-2|TRBV9|-
TGTGCCAGCAGCGTAGGGGGACAGGGTTATTACTATGGCTACACCTTC
CASSVGGQGYYYGYTF
>-|TRBJ2-3|TRBV27|-
TGTGCCAGCAGTTTATTTTTTAACTCCCAAACCAACACAGATACGCAGTATTTT
CASSLFFNSQTNTDTQYF
>TRBD1|TRBJ2-7|TRBV9|-
TGTGCCAGCAGCTCCTCCGGGACAGGGCTTTACGAGCAGTACTTC
CASSSSGTGLYEQYF
>-|TRBJ1-1|TRBV11-1|-
TGTGCCAGCAGCTCAGCGGGGGCGTTTAAGGTCACTGAAGCTTTCTTT
CASSSAGAFKVTEAFF